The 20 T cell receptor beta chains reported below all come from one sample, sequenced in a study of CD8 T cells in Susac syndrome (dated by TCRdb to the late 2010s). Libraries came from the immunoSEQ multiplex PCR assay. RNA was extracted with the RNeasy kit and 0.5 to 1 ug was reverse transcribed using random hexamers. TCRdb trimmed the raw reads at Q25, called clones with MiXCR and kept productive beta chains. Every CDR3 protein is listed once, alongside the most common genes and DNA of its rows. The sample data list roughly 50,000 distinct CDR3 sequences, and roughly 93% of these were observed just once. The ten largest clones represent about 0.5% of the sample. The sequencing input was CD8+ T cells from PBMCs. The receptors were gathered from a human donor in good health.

CDR3 sequence (DNA): TGTGCCAGCACCCCAGGGGCGGGAGGAGGATATGAGCAGTTCTTC. Protein product: CASTPGAGGGYEQFF. V usage is TRBV27 and J usage is TRBJ2-1; 8 nucleotides align to TRBD2. From germline, CDR1 is MNHEY and CDR2 SMNVEV (reference sequence). CDR3 size: 15 residues. Trimming removed 7 bases from V and 8 bases from J; junction bases left unmatched: 13.

CDR3 sequence: CASSHTKLAGGNYGEQFF. The CDR3 nucleotides are TGTGCCAGCAGCCACACTAAACTAGCGGGAGGGAACTATGGTGAGCAGTTCTTC. The chain is built from TRBV7-9 and TRBJ2-1, with 13 bases fitting TRBD2. CDR1 is SEHNR, CDR2 FQNEAQ, per germline (reference sequence). V shed 5 bases, J shed 9 bases, and the junction held 16 bases outside the gene matches. The CDR3 is made up of 18 amino acids.

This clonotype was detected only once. The CDR3 loop is CASSVPSGSAQYF. Written as DNA, the CDR3 is TGTGCCAGCAGTGTTCCCAGCGGGAGTGCCCAGTACTTC. This sequence joins TRBV6-1 and TRBJ2-5, with 8 positions matching TRBD2. The germline gives CDR1 MNHNS, CDR2 SASEGT. This CDR3 contains 13 residues. V dropped 4 bases and J dropped 9; count of bases not matched to a gene: 7.

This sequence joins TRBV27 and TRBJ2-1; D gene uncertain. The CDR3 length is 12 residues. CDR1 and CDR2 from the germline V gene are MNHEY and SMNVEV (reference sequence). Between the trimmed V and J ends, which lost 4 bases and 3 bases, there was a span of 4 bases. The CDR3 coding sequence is TGTGCCAGCAGTTCCGTCTACAATGAGCAGTTCTTC. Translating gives CASSSVYNEQFF.

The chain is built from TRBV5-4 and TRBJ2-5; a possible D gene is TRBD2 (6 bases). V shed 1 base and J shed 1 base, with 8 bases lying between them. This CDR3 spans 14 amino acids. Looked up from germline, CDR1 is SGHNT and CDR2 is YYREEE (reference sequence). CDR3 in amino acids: CASSLHGGQETQYF. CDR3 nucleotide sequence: TGTGCCAGCAGCTTGCACGGGGGCCAAGAGACCCAGTACTTC.

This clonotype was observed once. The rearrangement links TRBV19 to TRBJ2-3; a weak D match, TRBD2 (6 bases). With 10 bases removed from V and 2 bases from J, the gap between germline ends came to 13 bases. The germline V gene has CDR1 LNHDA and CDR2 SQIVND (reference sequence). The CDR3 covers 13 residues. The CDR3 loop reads CATGWRVTDTQYF. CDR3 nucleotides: TGTGCCACCGGCTGGAGGGTCACAGATACGCAGTATTTT.

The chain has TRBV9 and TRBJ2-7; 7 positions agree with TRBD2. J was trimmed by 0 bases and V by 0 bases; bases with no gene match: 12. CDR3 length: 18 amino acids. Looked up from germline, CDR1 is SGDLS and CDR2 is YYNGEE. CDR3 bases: TGTGCCAGCAGCGTAGGCGCTAGCGGCATAGCCCCCTCCTACGAGCAGTACTTC. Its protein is CASSVGASGIAPSYEQYF.

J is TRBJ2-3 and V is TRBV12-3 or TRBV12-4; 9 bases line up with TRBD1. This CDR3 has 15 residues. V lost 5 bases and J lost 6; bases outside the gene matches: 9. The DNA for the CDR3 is TGTGCCAGCAGTGCCCCGGGACAGGGAAGCGATACGCAGTATTTT. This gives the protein CASSAPGQGSDTQYF.

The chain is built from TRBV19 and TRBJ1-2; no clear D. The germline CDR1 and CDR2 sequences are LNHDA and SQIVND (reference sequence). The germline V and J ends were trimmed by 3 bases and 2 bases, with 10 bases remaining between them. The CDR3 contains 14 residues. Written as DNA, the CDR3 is TGTGCCAGTAGTATCATGACAACGAACTATGGCTACACCTTC. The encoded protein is CASSIMTTNYGYTF.

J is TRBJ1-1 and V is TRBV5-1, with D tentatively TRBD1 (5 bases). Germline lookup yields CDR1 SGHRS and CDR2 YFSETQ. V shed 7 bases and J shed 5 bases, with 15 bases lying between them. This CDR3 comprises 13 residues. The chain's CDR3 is CASGSGTGTEAFF. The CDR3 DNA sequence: TGCGCCAGCGGCTCGGGGACGGGAACTGAAGCTTTCTTT.

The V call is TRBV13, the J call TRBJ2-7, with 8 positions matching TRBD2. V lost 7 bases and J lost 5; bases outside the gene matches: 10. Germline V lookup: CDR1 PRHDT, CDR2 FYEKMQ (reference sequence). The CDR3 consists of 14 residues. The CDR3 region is CASTYGRADDEQYF. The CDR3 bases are TGTGCCAGCACCTACGGGAGGGCCGACGACGAGCAGTACTTC.

The chain's CDR3 is CSARDLAGDRNEQFF. CDR3 in DNA: TGCAGTGCTAGAGATTTAGCGGGAGACAGGAATGAGCAGTTCTTC. This sequence joins TRBV20-1 and TRBJ2-1; 9 bases line up with TRBD2. CDR3 size: 15 residues. CDR1 and CDR2 from the germline V gene are DFQATT and SNEGSKA (reference sequence). The V segment lost 0 bases and the J segment 7 bases; nucleotides outside the gene matches: 7.

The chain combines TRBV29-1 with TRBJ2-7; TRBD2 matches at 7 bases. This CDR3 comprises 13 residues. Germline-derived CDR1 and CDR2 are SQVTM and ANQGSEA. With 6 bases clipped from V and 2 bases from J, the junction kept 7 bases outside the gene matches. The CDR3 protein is CSVDGGSPYEQYF. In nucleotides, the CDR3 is TGCAGCGTCGACGGGGGGAGCCCCTACGAGCAGTACTTC.

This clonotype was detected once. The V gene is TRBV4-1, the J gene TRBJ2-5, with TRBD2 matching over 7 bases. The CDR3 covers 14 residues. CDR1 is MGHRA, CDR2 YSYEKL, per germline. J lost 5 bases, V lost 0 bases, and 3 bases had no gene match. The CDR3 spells CASSQEGGEETQYF. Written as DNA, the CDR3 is TGCGCCAGCAGCCAAGAGGGGGGGGAGGAGACCCAGTACTTC.

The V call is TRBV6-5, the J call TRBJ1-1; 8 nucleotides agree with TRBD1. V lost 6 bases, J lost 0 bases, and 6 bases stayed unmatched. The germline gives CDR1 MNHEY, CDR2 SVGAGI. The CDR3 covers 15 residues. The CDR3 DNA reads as TGTGCCAGCAGCTTTTCGACAGGGGTGAACACTGAAGCTTTCTTT. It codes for CASSFSTGVNTEAFF.

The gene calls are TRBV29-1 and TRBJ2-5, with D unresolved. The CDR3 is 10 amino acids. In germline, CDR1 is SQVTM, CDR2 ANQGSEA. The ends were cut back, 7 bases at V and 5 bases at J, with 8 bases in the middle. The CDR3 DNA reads TGCAGCGCTTATGGGGAGACCCAGTACTTC. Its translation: CSAYGETQYF.

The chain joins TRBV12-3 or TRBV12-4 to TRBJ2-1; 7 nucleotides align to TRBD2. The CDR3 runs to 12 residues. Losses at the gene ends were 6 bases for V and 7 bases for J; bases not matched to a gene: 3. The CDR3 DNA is TGTGCCAGCAGCTGGGAGGGGAATGAGCAGTTCTTC. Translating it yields CASSWEGNEQFF.

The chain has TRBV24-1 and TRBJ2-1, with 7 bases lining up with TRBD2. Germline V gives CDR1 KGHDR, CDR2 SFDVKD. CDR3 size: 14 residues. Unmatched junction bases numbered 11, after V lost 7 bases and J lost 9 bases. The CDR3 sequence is CATRSGDLPGEQFF. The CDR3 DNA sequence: TGTGCCACCAGAAGCGGGGATCTTCCAGGTGAGCAGTTCTTC.

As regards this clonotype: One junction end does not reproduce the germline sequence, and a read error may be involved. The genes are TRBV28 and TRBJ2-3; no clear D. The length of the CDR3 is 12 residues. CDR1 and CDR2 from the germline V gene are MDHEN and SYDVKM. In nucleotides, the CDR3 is TGTGTCAGCACCGCACATAGGGATACGCAGTATTTT. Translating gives CVSTAHRDTQYF.

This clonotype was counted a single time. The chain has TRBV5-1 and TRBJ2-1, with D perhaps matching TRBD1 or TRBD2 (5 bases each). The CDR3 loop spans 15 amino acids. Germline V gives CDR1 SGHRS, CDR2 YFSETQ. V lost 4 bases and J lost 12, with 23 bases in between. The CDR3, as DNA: TGCGCCAGCAGCGGATTCCGGGGCCAACGGCAGATGCAGTTCTTC. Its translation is CASSGFRGQRQMQFF.